These 13 T cell receptor beta chains were all obtained from the same sample, sequenced in a study of blood T cell repertoires in COVID-19 (TCRdb year 2020). Receptor amplification or capture employed the immunoSEQ multiplex PCR assay. This immuneACCESS table, as held by TCRdb, lists in-frame sequences with V and J called but not all clones. Of the missing ones, under half trace to an unresolved V gene in checked studies; the others have no known cause. This sample lists around 140,000 clones; approximately 89% were detected once. Of the sample, over 10% falls within the top ten clones. The specimen was peripheral blood. These receptors were taken from a woman in her sixties or seventies with COVID-19, enrolled during active disease.

The V call is TRBV5-8, the J call TRBJ2-1; maybe TRBD1 (5 bases). In germline, CDR1 is SGHTS, CDR2 YDEGEE. V lost 3 bases and J lost 12, with 13 bases in between. This CDR3 has 12 amino acids. The CDR3 DNA is TGTGCCAGCAGCTCGGGTGGAACAGGGCAGTTCTTC. Translation gives CASSSGGTGQFF.

The V gene is TRBV5-1, the J gene TRBJ2-7; 7 bases align to TRBD2. J gave up 4 bases and V 0 bases, and 4 bases lay outside the gene matches. CDR1 and CDR2 (germline): SGHRS, YFSETQ. There are 14 residues in the CDR3. The CDR3 loop is CASSLAGEGYEQYF. The CDR3 DNA reads TGCGCCAGCAGCTTGGCGGGGGAGGGATACGAGCAGTACTTC.

This clone was picked up a small number of times. The chain recombines TRBV10-2 with TRBJ1-4; TRBD1 matches 9 bases. V was clipped by 3 bases and J by 5 bases; unmatched bases: 7. Germline loops: CDR1 WSHSY, CDR2 SAAADI. This CDR3 has 16 residues. The CDR3 is CASSETGGFWNEKLFF. DNA of the CDR3: TGCGCCAGCAGTGAAACAGGGGGCTTTTGGAATGAAAAACTGTTTTTT.

The table lists this clone with a few counts. J is TRBJ2-5 and V is TRBV5-6; 8 bases line up with TRBD2. With 5 bases clipped from V and 4 bases from J, the junction kept 7 bases outside the gene matches. The CDR3 spans 14 residues. Germline-derived CDR1 and CDR2 are SGHDT and YYEEEE. CDR3 protein: CASSQTSAGETQYF. As DNA, the CDR3 is TGTGCCAGCAGTCAGACTAGCGCGGGAGAGACCCAGTACTTC.

The gene calls are TRBV2 and TRBJ1-3; 7 bases align to TRBD1. V lost 6 bases, J lost 7 bases, and 6 bases stayed unmatched. Germline-derived CDR1 and CDR2 are SNHLY and FYNNEI. The length of the CDR3 is 13 residues. In nucleotides, the CDR3 is TGTGCCAGCAGAGGGACAGCCTCCAACACCATATATTTT. This encodes CASRGTASNTIYF.

This clone was seen just once. The chain combines TRBV10-3 with TRBJ1-3; 7 bases agree with TRBD1. Germline values: CDR1 ENHRY, CDR2 SYGVKD. The CDR3 is 16 amino acids. The V gene end was trimmed by 4 bases and the J gene end by 6 bases; junction bases not matched to a gene: 12. This CDR3 reads CAISGGADRAENTIYF. DNA for the CDR3: TGTGCCATCAGTGGGGGGGCAGACAGGGCCGAAAACACCATATATTTT.

The CDR3 DNA reads as TGTGCCTGGAGTCACTTTCCGGGACTCCCGGGCCATGGCTACACCTTC. This translates into CAWSHFPGLPGHGYTF. The chain carries TRBV30 and TRBJ1-2; D possibly corresponds to TRBD1 (5 bases). Germline assignment: CDR1 GTSNPN and CDR2 SVGIG (reference sequence). Trimming left V 2 bases short and J 6 bases short, with 22 bases between. CDR3 size: 16 residues.

V gene TRBV10-2 combines with J gene TRBJ2-2, with 11 bases matching TRBD2. The CDR3 contains 20 residues. Germline V gene lookup returns CDR1 WSHSY and CDR2 SAAADI. Trimming at V came to 2 bases and at J to 1 base, leaving 12 bases not matched to a gene. The CDR3 sequence is CASSEPFRIGLAGNTGELFF. CDR3 coding DNA: TGCGCCAGCAGTGAGCCATTCAGAATCGGACTAGCGGGGAACACCGGGGAGCTGTTTTTT.

V gene TRBV3-1 (or the pseudogene TRBV3-2) combines with J gene TRBJ2-7; no reliable D call. CDR1 and CDR2 from the germline V gene are LGHDT and YNNKEL (reference sequence). The CDR3 consists of 13 residues. V shed 4 bases and J shed 6 bases, with 13 bases lying between them. The CDR3 loop reads CASSLILESEQYF. The CDR3 nucleotides read TGTGCCAGCAGCCTAATTTTGGAGTCCGAGCAGTACTTC.

The chain recombines TRBV2 with TRBJ2-2; 10 nucleotides align to TRBD2. CDR1 is SNHLY, CDR2 FYNNEI, per germline. V lost 4 bases, J lost 3 bases, and 2 bases stayed unmatched. The CDR3 runs to 15 residues. CDR3 DNA: TGTGCCAGCAGTGCCCTAGCGGGGGACACCGGGGAGCTGTTTTTT. It encodes CASSALAGDTGELFF.

The rearrangement uses TRBV3-1 (or the pseudogene TRBV3-2) and TRBJ1-1, with 7 bases fitting TRBD1. Germline V gene sequence: CDR1 LGHDT, CDR2 YNNKEL (reference sequence). With 3 bases clipped from V and 4 bases from J, the junction kept 8 bases outside the gene matches. This CDR3 spans 15 amino acids. The CDR3 DNA reads TGTGCCAGCAGCCAGGGCCAGGGGGGCGGCACTGAAGCTTTCTTT. As protein: CASSQGQGGGTEAFF.

This CDR3 is CASSLGQGLDEKLFF. For the CDR3, the DNA is TGCGCCAGCAGCCTGGGACAGGGCCTGGATGAAAAACTGTTTTTT. V gene TRBV5-1 combines with J gene TRBJ1-4; 9 bases fit TRBD1. V trimming: 4 bases; J trimming: 6 bases; junction bases outside the gene matches: 7. Germline CDR1 and CDR2: SGHRS and YFSETQ. CDR3 length equals 15 residues.

Turning to this clone: A junction boundary mismatches the germline segment, possibly from a read error. The chain combines TRBV6-5 with TRBJ1-4; no firm D call. The CDR3 is 15 amino acids. Germline lookup yields CDR1 MNHEY and CDR2 SVGAGI. In DNA, the CDR3 is TGTGCCAGCAGTCACTCGGGAGAAGTAGGGGAAAAACTGTTTTTT. Its translation is CASSHSGEVGEKLFF.